The clone carrying this T cell receptor (beta chain) was seen more than once but under ten times. Its antigen is unidentified. Sequenced material consisted of expressed TCRB transcripts (all of the isolated RNA was reverse transcribed). Sequenced by immunoSEQ multiplex PCR; TCRdb stores in-frame clones only, minus some. Here the sample spans 150,000 or so clones, 7% to 10% being singletons. These data originate in a study of beta chain features in type 1 diabetes. The CDR3 spans 15 residues. Germline V lookup: CDR1 SGDLS, CDR2 YYNGEE. V was clipped by 0 bases and J by 7 bases, with 14 bases between them. General study findings and limits: Patients' naive, central memory and regulatory TCRB repertoires appeared more alike than those of healthy donors.

The chain carries TRBV9 and TRBJ2-1; D might be TRBD1 (5 bases). Source material: central memory CD4+ T cells from blood. The clonotype was recovered from a young woman in good health. CDR3 loop: CASSVGGEIGNEQFF. Here the CDR3 DNA reads TGTGCCAGCAGCGTAGGGGGCGAGATAGGTAATGAGCAGTTCTTC. Supplemented by reference TRBV9 and TRBJ2-1, the full variable domain reads DSGVTQTPKHLITATGQRVTLRCSPRSGDLSVYWYQQSLDQGLQFLIQYYNGEERAKGNILERFSAQQFPDLHSELNLSSLELGDSALYFCASSVGGEIGNEQFFGPGTRLTVL.